The entry below describes one TCR beta chain. The antigen this receptor binds is unknown. Base qualities are not recorded, but no much larger clone differs from it by a single base. The data stem from a study of human T cells and chemical hapten exposure (dated by TCRdb to the early 2020s). Regarding the study in general: For sensitization, 2% DPC in acetone was applied to a roughly 2 cm by roughly 2 cm area of upper inner arm skin. Throughout the roughly 24-week study period, patients were also given weekly therapeutic DPC doses on the scalp. Patch testing was done on the upper back using Finn chambers containing 0.01% DPC, and results were scored after 6 days according to International Contact Dermatitis Research Group standards. Patient blood was sampled pre-sensitization (week 0) and at 2, 6 and about 24 weeks after DPC sensitization. Peripheral blood TCR repertoire changes were tracked in vivo in alopecia patients during primary and secondary sensitization to the hapten diphenylcyclopropenone (DPC). Most of the patients in the cohort were female, and the cohort covered alopecia areata with under or over 50% scalp involvement, alopecia totalis and alopecia universalis. About 30 alopecia patients provided blood for TCR sequencing at one to four time points (pre-sensitization, 2, 6 and 24 weeks). Libraries were pooled for sequencing, and per-sample TCR yields varied mainly because of small differences in library volumes within the pool.

The paper's findings and limits, for the study overall: Expanded TCRs formed significantly more large CDR3 similarity clusters than pre-sensitization or healthy control sets, consistent with antigen-driven responses. Repeated subsampling changed both the strength of the expansion versus patch-test correlation and the threshold at which that correlation became significant. No change with DPC sensitization was found in the number of TCRs above 1 in 1000 frequency, and no evidence of global repertoire structure alterations was found. The number of PT1 expanded TCRs positively correlated with patch test score, significant at thresholds 8, 16 and 32 but not 4. Because all patients had alopecia, a presumed autoimmune disease, the immune response of the patients might differ from that of healthy individuals.

Libraries came from RACE. TCRdb names NextSeq 500 as the instrument used. During library preparation, unique molecular identifiers were attached to individual cDNA molecules so that TCRs could be counted in a quantitative, reproducible way. Both TCR alpha and TCR beta chains were sequenced from each blood RNA sample. The study's own analysis went as follows. A median of roughly 100,000 TCRs per sample was observed, with a range of about 20,000 to 690,600. The Decombinator software suite was used to annotate V, J and CDR3 in the TCR reads. To make PS versus PT1 abundance plots, every sample was subsampled to the same number of TCRs (28,000). Expanded TCRs were defined as absent before sensitization and observed at least eight times at the 2-week time point. In-frame beta chains were kept once TCRdb had trimmed the public reads at Q25 with fastp and called clones with MiXCR. Each entry is one CDR3 protein sequence, shown with its most common DNA and genes. These V and J calls originate from TCRdb's pipeline instead of the authors' own analysis. Across this sample there are a few hundred thousand distinct CDR3 sequences, with more than 6.5% seen only once. Jointly, the top ten make up approximately 2.3% of the sample.

From a lookup of the germline V gene, CDR1 and CDR2 are MNHEY and SVGEGT. The CDR3 holds 12 amino acids from the cysteine to the phenylalanine. Only the CDR3 region is kept as DNA, spanning 36 bases read in frame from base 1. At the junction V is shortened by 5 bases and J by 5 bases, with 9 bases in between. Read against the paper, the sample's time point label means: pre-sensitization, week 0. The sample's treatment or condition label, in plain terms: therapeutic diphenylcyclopropenone sensitization with weekly scalp DPC. At each patch-test visit, blood was drawn before the patch test was applied. Eligible patients were aged 18 to 70, diagnosed with alopecia, deemed suitable for DPC therapy, and excluded if pregnant. Unfractionated whole blood was collected in Tempus Blood RNA tubes, and total RNA was extracted from that blood.

The rearranged segments are TRBV6-2 or TRBV6-3 and TRBJ2-5; TRBD1 might be the D gene, on 6 matching bases. Material: whole blood, obtained in connection with sensitization to the hapten diphenylcyclopropenone (DPC). This sequence was found in a woman aged 40 to 50 with alopecia areata. Some clones in this sample may be carry-over from other donors' samples. DNA sequence: TGTGCCAGCAGTGGGGGCTGGGAGACCCAGTACTTC. This codes for CASSGGWETQYF.